This T cell receptor beta chain came from a study of cytomegalovirus exposure and HLA in healthy donors. Across the study: Ancestry clustering placed 70% to 90% of about 400 genotyped donors in the Caucasian-associated cluster. General study points: Indistinguishability led to the exclusion of some V segments, TRBV6-2 and TRBV6-3 included. TCR beta V- and J-gene trimming, according to a later analysis, was linked to a missense DCLRE1C variant. Using the classifier, cytomegalovirus status was reportedly diagnosed with high specificity and sensitivity.

The PCR employed 60 Vbeta primers together with 13 Jbeta primers. Sequencing was performed with immunoSEQ multiplex PCR; in TCRdb, only in-frame clones are kept and a portion is missing. This sample has about 69,000 clones; 65% to 70% occur once, and the top ten carry around 9.9%. Unmatched junction bases numbered 9, after V lost 5 bases and J lost 0 bases. Germline assignment: CDR1 LNHDA and CDR2 SQIVND (reference sequence). CDR3 size: 16 residues. Turning to this clone: Its antigen is still unknown.

The sequencing sample was made of PBMCs. The chain carries TRBV19 and TRBJ1-2, with TRBD1 matching 7 bases. The TCR sequence derives from a young woman in good health and CMV-seronegative. CDR3 coding DNA: TGTGCCAGTAGTTCCGCCGGGACAGCTTCTAACTATGGCTACACCTTC. Its translation: CASSSAGTASNYGYTF.